These 30 T cell receptor beta chains came from one sample sequenced in a study of response to subunit inactivated influenza vaccine. MiXCR, run by TCRdb on the RT-PCR reads, gives a single entry per CDR3 protein. This sample has around 750,000 distinct CDR3 sequences, with less than 25% found just once. Material: PBMCs from blood, obtained roughly 5 days after vaccination. The receptors were sampled from a man between 45 and 60 years old who received an inactivated influenza vaccine.

CDR3 loop: CSATPSAKNIQYF. The CDR3 bases are TGCAGTGCTACCCCTAGCGCCAAAAACATTCAGTACTTC. V is TRBV20-1 and J is TRBJ2-4; tentatively, D is TRBD2 (5 bases). V lost 4 bases and J lost 1, with 8 bases in between. The CDR3 sequence is 13 residues long. Germline CDR1 reads DFQATT; CDR2 reads SNEGSKA (reference sequence).

The chain couples TRBV20-1 to TRBJ2-7; D call uncertain. The CDR3 consists of 14 residues. Deletions cut 1 base from V and 1 base from J, with 11 bases between. Looked up from germline, CDR1 is DFQATT and CDR2 is SNEGSKA (reference sequence). CDR3 DNA sequence: TGCAGTGCTAGAGGAGTCAGGCAGTCCTACGAGCAGTACTTC. It codes for CSARGVRQSYEQYF.

This clonotype was detected a few times. The gene calls are TRBV20-1 and TRBJ2-3; a possible D gene is TRBD2 (6 bases). Germline CDR1 and CDR2: DFQATT and SNEGSKA (reference sequence). Trimming shortened V by 1 base and J by 6 bases, and 14 bases separated the two germline ends. This CDR3 is 14 amino acids long. In DNA, the CDR3 is TGCAGTGCTAGAGTCGCGGGGTCCAAGGATACGCAGTATTTT. Its translation is CSARVAGSKDTQYF.

In this sample, this clonotype turned up a few times. The rearrangement joins TRBV28 to TRBJ2-3; D is possibly TRBD2 (5 bases). V lost 11 bases, J lost 2 bases, and 20 bases lay in between. Germline V gene lookup returns CDR1 MDHEN and CDR2 SYDVKM. The CDR3 loop spans 15 amino acids. The chain's CDR3 is CASERGFLITDTQYF. The CDR3 nucleotides read TGTGCCTCCGAAAGAGGGTTCCTTATCACAGATACGCAGTATTTT.

The gene calls are TRBV10-3 and TRBJ2-7; TRBD1 matches at 12 bases. Germline V gene lookup returns CDR1 ENHRY and CDR2 SYGVKD. The CDR3 length is 14 residues. With V trimmed by 7 bases and J by 1 base, 2 bases remained unmatched. The CDR3 here is CAIKGQGASYEQYF. CDR3 bases: TGTGCCATCAAGGGACAGGGGGCATCCTACGAGCAGTACTTC.

This clonotype has just a few counts. The chain carries TRBV5-5 and TRBJ2-7; D ambiguous. The germline V gene encodes CDR1 SGHKS and CDR2 YYEKEE (reference sequence). Trimming shortened V by 0 bases and J by 2 bases, and 9 bases separated the two germline ends. The CDR3 length is 14 residues. For the CDR3, the DNA is TGTGCCAGCAGCTTGGGCCAGGAGACCTACGAGCAGTACTTC. Translation gives CASSLGQETYEQYF. Filled out from reference TRBV5-5 and TRBJ2-7, the complete variable domain reads DAGVTQSPTHLIKTRGQQVTLRCSPISGHKSVSWYQQVLGQGPQFIFQYYEKEERGRGNFPDRFSARQFPNYSSELNVNALLLGDSALYLCASSLGQETYEQYFGPGTRLTVT.

The V call is TRBV7-2, the J call TRBJ2-7; 8 nucleotides line up with TRBD1. This CDR3 spans 15 amino acids. V lost 5 bases to trimming and J lost 3 bases; unmatched junction nucleotides: 9. Per the germline V gene, CDR1 is SGHTA and CDR2 is FQGNSA. The chain's CDR3 is CASSSAQGAGYEQYF. CDR3 nucleotides: TGTGCCAGCAGCAGTGCCCAGGGGGCCGGCTACGAGCAGTACTTC.

This rearrangement joins TRBV11-2 to TRBJ2-3; no reliable D call. The germline gives CDR1 SGHAT, CDR2 FQNNGV. Trimming stripped 5 bases from V and 1 base from J, with 13 bases between. This CDR3 has 15 amino acids. The CDR3 region is CASSPSGWGTDTQYF. For the CDR3, the DNA is TGTGCCAGCAGCCCCTCAGGCTGGGGCACAGATACGCAGTATTTT.

The genes are TRBV18 and TRBJ1-1; D unclear. V lost 3 bases and J lost 0, with 11 bases in between. Germline values: CDR1 KGHSH, CDR2 LQKENI. The CDR3 runs to 15 residues. CDR3 bases: TGTGCCAGCTCACCCCCATTGAGCATGAACACTGAAGCTTTCTTT. It translates to CASSPPLSMNTEAFF.

In its sample, this clonotype was seen a few times. The J gene is TRBJ2-1, the V gene TRBV7-2; a possible D gene is TRBD1 (7 bases). The length of the CDR3 is 15 residues. V was pared by 4 bases and J by 7 bases, with 17 bases between. Germline V gene lookup returns CDR1 SGHTA and CDR2 FQGNSA. The CDR3 region is CASSSQGGVSNEQFF. The CDR3 bases are TGTGCCAGCAGCTCTCAGGGGGGAGTTTCGAATGAGCAGTTCTTC.

The chain uses TRBV5-5 and TRBJ1-5; perhaps TRBD1 as D (5 bases). Germline CDR1 and CDR2: SGHKS and YYEKEE (reference sequence). V was clipped by 0 bases and J by 6 bases, with 16 bases between them. CDR3 size: 16 residues. The DNA for the CDR3 is TGTGCCAGCAGCTTGGCCGGGGGACCTGGAGTTCAGCCCCAGCATTTT. Translated: CASSLAGGPGVQPQHF.

This clonotype was recorded a few times. This sequence joins TRBV5-1 and TRBJ2-3, with 10 bases lining up with TRBD2. Germline loops: CDR1 SGHRS, CDR2 YFSETQ. V lost 4 bases, J lost 4 bases, and 12 bases stayed unmatched. This CDR3 is built from 17 residues. The CDR3 reads CASSKTVAGGMADTQYF. Here the CDR3 DNA reads TGCGCCAGCAGCAAAACCGTAGCGGGGGGAATGGCAGATACGCAGTATTTT.

The genes are TRBV5-1 and TRBJ1-1; perhaps TRBD1 as D (5 bases). The CDR3 spans 15 residues. In germline, CDR1 is SGHRS, CDR2 YFSETQ. V was cut by 1 base and J by 1 base, with 11 bases left in between. The CDR3 protein is CASSLFLGPNTEAFF. CDR3 coding DNA: TGCGCCAGCAGCTTGTTTCTGGGGCCGAACACTGAAGCTTTCTTT.

DNA of the CDR3: TGCGCCAGCAGCCCACGCGGGACGGTGTCCTACGAGCAGTACTTC. This encodes CASSPRGTVSYEQYF. The chain links TRBV5-1 to TRBJ2-7, with D possibly matching TRBD2 (6 bases). This CDR3 is 15 amino acids long. Trimming stripped 4 bases from V and 1 base from J, with 15 bases between. Germline V gene lookup returns CDR1 SGHRS and CDR2 YFSETQ. Based on the CDR3 plus reference TRBV5-1 and TRBJ2-7, the full variable domain is KAGVTQTPRYLIKTRGQQVTLSCSPISGHRSVSWYQQTPGQGLQFLFEYFSETQRNKGNFPGRFSGRQFSNSRSEMNVSTLELGDSALYLCASSPRGTVSYEQYFGPGTRLTVT.

V and J are TRBV12-3 or TRBV12-4 and TRBJ1-1, with 7 nucleotides matching TRBD1. V gave up 5 bases and J gave up 0 bases; unmatched junction bases: 6. CDR3 size: 15 residues. The CDR3 region has the DNA TGTGCCAGCAGTATAAGACAGGGAGTGAACACTGAAGCTTTCTTT. This codes for CASSIRQGVNTEAFF.

The chain uses TRBV5-1 and TRBJ2-1; D is ambiguous. This CDR3 spans 14 amino acids. V was trimmed by 6 bases and J by 1 base, leaving 11 bases between them. Per the germline V gene, CDR1 is SGHRS and CDR2 is YFSETQ. The chain's CDR3 is CASMDQVSYNEQFF. CDR3 DNA: TGCGCCAGCATGGACCAAGTATCCTACAATGAGCAGTTCTTC.

This clonotype was seen a handful of times. The chain is built from TRBV5-1 and TRBJ2-3; a possible D gene is TRBD2 (6 bases). The CDR3 is made up of 14 amino acids. Deletions cut 4 bases from V and 2 bases from J, with 11 bases between. Germline CDR1 is SGHRS and CDR2 is YFSETQ. In nucleotides, the CDR3 is TGCGCCAGCAGCATACGGACTAACACAGATACGCAGTATTTT. Its translation is CASSIRTNTDTQYF.

The chain recombines TRBV20-1 with TRBJ2-7; TRBD1 is a possible D gene (6 bases). Trimming removed 1 base from V and 3 bases from J, with 10 bases in between. The CDR3 loop spans 13 amino acids. Germline V gene sequence: CDR1 DFQATT, CDR2 SNEGSKA (reference sequence). Here the CDR3 reads CSARVAGDYEQYF. The CDR3 DNA is TGCAGTGCTAGAGTCGCAGGGGACTACGAGCAGTACTTC.

The chain employs TRBV5-1 and TRBJ2-2, with 7 positions matching TRBD1. J lost 1 base, V lost 2 bases, and 2 bases had no gene match. This CDR3 region has 15 residues. In germline, CDR1 is SGHRS, CDR2 YFSETQ. CDR3 region: CASSLQGWNTGELFF. CDR3 sequence (DNA): TGCGCCAGCAGCTTACAGGGGTGGAACACCGGGGAGCTGTTTTTT.

The chain joins TRBV6-5 to TRBJ2-5, with 10 positions matching TRBD1. With 3 bases clipped from V and 1 base from J, the junction kept 8 bases outside the gene matches. The CDR3 has 17 amino acids. Germline CDR1 and CDR2: MNHEY and SVGAGI. CDR3 nucleotide sequence: TGTGCCAGCAGTTATGAGAGGACAGGGGGGGTCCAAGAGACCCAGTACTTC. It translates to CASSYERTGGVQETQYF.

This sequence joins TRBV29-1 and TRBJ1-1; possible D gene TRBD1, 6 bases. The length of the CDR3 is 13 residues. V was trimmed by 6 bases and J by 0 bases, leaving 11 bases between them. Germline values: CDR1 SQVTM, CDR2 ANQGSEA. CDR3 sequence reads: CSVGGQMNTEAFF. The CDR3 nucleotides are TGCAGCGTCGGCGGACAGATGAACACTGAAGCTTTCTTT.

This chain uses TRBV4-3 with TRBJ1-1; D ambiguous. Germline CDR1 reads LGHNA; CDR2 reads YSLEER. V was clipped by 0 bases and J by 3 bases, with 8 bases between them. The CDR3 length is 14 residues. The CDR3 DNA sequence: TGCGCCAGCAGCCAAGATTGGAGGGACACTGAAGCTTTCTTT. Amino acid sequence: CASSQDWRDTEAFF.

V is TRBV6-5 and J is TRBJ2-7, with D hard to call. The CDR3 has 15 amino acids. V was pared by 0 bases and J by 7 bases, with 16 bases between. Germline CDR1 is MNHEY and CDR2 is SVGAGI. The chain's CDR3 is CASSYSTTNPREQYF. The CDR3 DNA is TGTGCCAGCAGTTACTCGACGACGAATCCGAGGGAGCAGTACTTC.

The chain employs TRBV7-9 and TRBJ2-5, with D possibly TRBD1 on 6 matching bases. The CDR3 totals 14 residues. V was clipped by 2 bases and J by 4 bases, with 11 bases between them. Germline lookup yields CDR1 SEHNR and CDR2 FQNEAQ (reference sequence). DNA of the CDR3: TGTGCCAGCAGCTTAACAGGGATGTTAGAGACCCAGTACTTC. Protein product: CASSLTGMLETQYF.

This clonotype was seen only a few times. The V and J genes are TRBV20-1 and TRBJ2-3; 10 bases align to TRBD2. V dropped 4 bases and J dropped 2; count of bases not matched to a gene: 6. From germline, CDR1 is DFQATT and CDR2 SNEGSKA (reference sequence). This CDR3 is 15 amino acids long. This chain's CDR3 is CSATLAGAYTDTQYF. The CDR3 nucleotides read TGCAGTGCTACCCTAGCGGGGGCCTACACAGATACGCAGTATTTT.

This clonotype has a count of ten or more. This chain links TRBV7-9 with TRBJ1-1; D unresolved. V lost 2 bases and J 0 bases, leaving 13 bases between the germline ends. CDR1 and CDR2 (germline): SEHNR, FQNEAQ (reference sequence). This CDR3 is built from 16 residues. The CDR3: CASSLPPGQMNTEAFF. As DNA, the CDR3 is TGTGCCAGCAGCTTACCACCGGGCCAGATGAACACTGAAGCTTTCTTT.

This chain uses TRBV7-9 with TRBJ2-7; D gene uncertain. The V end lost 5 bases, the J end lost 6 bases, and 17 bases lay between the germline ends. The germline CDR1 and CDR2 sequences are SEHNR and FQNEAQ (reference sequence). The CDR3 consists of 14 residues. In DNA, the CDR3 is TGTGCCAGCAGCCCCGACGGCCAGAGAGGCGAGCAGTACTTC. This codes for CASSPDGQRGEQYF. The entire variable domain, with the rest obtained from reference TRBV7-9 and TRBJ2-7, is as follows: DTGVSQNPRHKITKRGQNVTFRCDPISEHNRLYWYRQTLGQGPEFLTYFQNEAQLEKSRLLSDRFSAERPKGSFSTLEIQRTEQGDSAMYLCASSPDGQRGEQYFGPGTRLTVT.

CDR3 in amino acids: CASSAAGTESSGNTIYF. The CDR3 region has the DNA TGTGCCAGCAGTGCAGCTGGGACAGAGAGCTCTGGAAACACCATATATTTT. V is TRBV6-1 and J is TRBJ1-3; TRBD1 matches 7 bases. The CDR3 consists of 17 residues. With V trimmed by 4 bases and J by 0 bases, 9 bases remained unmatched. In germline, CDR1 is MNHNS, CDR2 SASEGT.

In DNA, the CDR3 is TGTGCCAGCAGTTCCCAGATCTACAATGAGCAGTTCTTC. As protein: CASSSQIYNEQFF. The V gene is TRBV6-2 or TRBV6-3, the J gene TRBJ2-1; D is unclear. Germline V gives CDR1 MNHEY, CDR2 SVGEGT. The V and J ends lost 4 bases and 3 bases respectively, with 7 bases between them. The CDR3 has 13 residues.

This clonotype was picked up a small number of times. This chain connects TRBV20-1 to TRBJ1-5; D gene uncertain. CDR1 is DFQATT, CDR2 SNEGSKA, per germline (reference sequence). The CDR3 is 13 residues long. With 3 bases removed from V and 0 bases from J, the gap between germline ends came to 6 bases. For the CDR3, the DNA is TGCAGTGCTAGGGATGATAGCAATCAGCCCCAGCATTTT. Translation gives CSARDDSNQPQHF.